The following is a T cell receptor (beta chain) sequence with its context. The source of the sample is a study of monozygotic twins with inflammatory bowel disease. TCRdb reworked the 5' RACE reads into one entry per CDR3 protein, no DNA. Recorded for this sample: about 380,000 distinct CDR3 sequences. This CDR3 spans 13 amino acids. The germline V gene encodes CDR1 GTSNPN and CDR2 SVGIG (reference sequence). Sequenced input: blood. The clonotype was recovered from a human donor with ulcerative colitis or Crohn's disease, or a healthy co-twin of an affected twin (not recorded which). The V and J genes are TRBV30 and TRBJ1-5; TCRdb returns TRBD1, unconfirmable since there is no DNA. CDR3 in amino acids: CAWSTGQGQPQHF.